The rows below give T cell receptor beta chains drawn from one sample of a study of cytotoxic CD8 clonotypes in ibrutinib-treated CLL. Libraries were prepared by immunoSEQ multiplex PCR; TCRdb keeps only in-frame clonotypes and omits some of them. The repertoire holds roughly 29,000 clones, with 76% as singletons. Sample: PBMCs, taken after 36 months of ibrutinib treatment. All receptors come from a human donor with chronic lymphocytic leukemia. Both conserved end residues are part of each CDR3. D genes are given only for firm matches. Size is stated for part of the rows, as once, few or many counts, or as a class when the clone is expanded.

v_gene: TRBV5-6; j_gene: TRBJ1-3; d_gene: NA; abundance: NA; CDR3nt: TGTGCCAGCAGCTTGCTTCCTCAAACCACCTCTGGAAACACCATATATTTT; CDR3aa: CASSLLPQTTSGNTIYF
v_gene: TRBV27; j_gene: TRBJ2-5; d_gene: NA; abundance: NA; CDR3nt: TGTGCCAGCAGTTTTTCGGGGGGCGCTCGGGAGACCCAGTACTTC; CDR3aa: CASSFSGGARETQYF
v_gene: TRBV19; j_gene: TRBJ2-5; d_gene: TRBD2; abundance: NA; CDR3nt: TGTGCCAGTAGTATAATGGTAGCGGGGGCCCAAGAGACCCAGTACTTC; CDR3aa: CASSIMVAGAQETQYF
v_gene: TRBV6-5; j_gene: TRBJ2-3; d_gene: NA; abundance: NA; CDR3nt: TGTGCCAGCGGCGGGGGCACAGATACGCAGTATTTT; CDR3aa: CASGGGTDTQYF
v_gene: TRBV27; j_gene: TRBJ2-3; d_gene: NA; abundance: NA; CDR3nt: TGTGCCAGCAGTACCTTCGGCACAGATACGCAGTATTTT; CDR3aa: CASSTFGTDTQYF
v_gene: TRBV30; j_gene: TRBJ2-7; d_gene: NA; abundance: NA; CDR3nt: TGTGCCTGGAGTAGACAGCTCTACGAGCAGTACTTC; CDR3aa: CAWSRQLYEQYF
v_gene: TRBV18; j_gene: TRBJ2-1; d_gene: NA; abundance: NA; CDR3nt: TGTGCCAGCTCACCAAGGGGCCCCCATGAGCAGTTCTTC; CDR3aa: CASSPRGPHEQFF
v_gene: TRBV6-5; j_gene: TRBJ2-7; d_gene: TRBD1; abundance: NA; CDR3nt: TGTGCCAGCAGATTCGAGGGGGCATCCTACGAGCAGTACTTC; CDR3aa: CASRFEGASYEQYF
v_gene: TRBV10-3; j_gene: TRBJ1-1; d_gene: NA; abundance: NA; CDR3nt: TGTGCCATCACCCAGGGACTGCTCGACACTGAAGCTTTCTTT; CDR3aa: CAITQGLLDTEAFF
v_gene: TRBV6-6; j_gene: TRBJ1-1; d_gene: TRBD1; abundance: NA; CDR3nt: TGTGCCAGCAGTTATAAGGGGGCGGACACTGAAGCTTTCTTT; CDR3aa: CASSYKGADTEAFF
v_gene: TRBV7-2; j_gene: TRBJ2-1; d_gene: NA; abundance: NA; CDR3nt: TGTGCCACCGGGGGCGGGACAGCCTCCTACAATGAGCAGTTCTTC; CDR3aa: CATGGGTASYNEQFF
v_gene: TRBV5-1; j_gene: TRBJ2-5; d_gene: NA; abundance: once; CDR3nt: TGCGCCAGCAGCTTGGCCACTCAGGGAGAGACCCAGTACTTC; CDR3aa: CASSLATQGETQYF
v_gene: TRBV9; j_gene: TRBJ1-1; d_gene: NA; abundance: NA; CDR3nt: TGTGCCAGCAGCGTAGCTGACATGAACACTGAAGCTTTCTTT; CDR3aa: CASSVADMNTEAFF
v_gene: TRBV29-1; j_gene: TRBJ2-5; d_gene: NA; abundance: NA; CDR3nt: TGCAGCGTCGAATACTGGGAGACCCAGTACTTC; CDR3aa: CSVEYWETQYF
v_gene: TRBV19; j_gene: TRBJ2-7; d_gene: TRBD2; abundance: NA; CDR3nt: TGTGCCAGTAGTATACGGGGACTAGCGACGTACGAGCAGTACTTC; CDR3aa: CASSIRGLATYEQYF
v_gene: TRBV7-9; j_gene: TRBJ2-5; d_gene: TRBD1; abundance: NA; CDR3nt: TGTGCCAGCAGCCTATCCGGGACAGGGAGGGCAGAGACCCAGTACTTC; CDR3aa: CASSLSGTGRAETQYF
v_gene: TRBV6-5; j_gene: TRBJ1-5; d_gene: NA; abundance: NA; CDR3nt: TGTGCCAGCAGGGCGAACTCGTGGGCACCCCAGCATTTT; CDR3aa: CASRANSWAPQHF
v_gene: TRBV7-2; j_gene: TRBJ1-6; d_gene: NA; abundance: NA; CDR3nt: TGTGCCAGCAGCCCCCGGGACACGGCCCACCTCCACTTT; CDR3aa: CASSPRDTAHLHF